A single sample gave rise to the 30 T cell receptor beta chains below, sequenced in a study of control samples from healthy donors and cancer patients. Produced via immunoSEQ multiplex PCR; TCRdb's table is partial and in-frame only. The table includes about 150,000 clones, 90% to 95% detected once. The sequencing sample was made of blood. All receptors derive from a man between 18 and 29 years old in good health.

The V gene is TRBV18, the J gene TRBJ1-3; D might be TRBD1 (6 bases). This CDR3 is 14 amino acids long. Trimming took off 4 bases at V and 7 bases at J, with 14 bases between the two ends. Germline loops: CDR1 KGHSH, CDR2 LQKENI. The CDR3 here is CASSLENRVNTIYF. In DNA, the CDR3 is TGTGCCAGCTCACTCGAAAACAGGGTCAACACCATATATTTT.

This chain joins TRBV6-5 and TRBJ2-7; 9 bases fit TRBD1. Germline CDR1 and CDR2: MNHEY and SVGAGI. After removal of 8 bases from V and 1 base from J, the junction contained 6 bases not matched to a gene. This CDR3 comprises 14 residues. CDR3 nucleotides: TGTGCCAGCGTCCCCGGGACAGGGTCCTACGAGCAGTACTTC. Amino acids: CASVPGTGSYEQYF.

The chain has TRBV19 and TRBJ2-7, with TRBD1 identical over 10 bases. This CDR3 is 15 amino acids long. The junction had 3 bases not matched to a gene; V was cut back by 1 base and J by 3 bases. The germline V gene encodes CDR1 LNHDA and CDR2 SQIVND (reference sequence). CDR3 sequence (DNA): TGTGCCAGTAGTATAGTCCGGGACAGGGGCTACGAGCAGTACTTC. Translating gives CASSIVRDRGYEQYF.

In this sample, this clone turned up a few times. The chain is built from TRBV4-3 and TRBJ1-6; the D is unclear. This CDR3 region has 16 residues. Germline-derived CDR1 and CDR2 are LGHNA and YSLEER. Between the trimmed V and J ends, which lost 3 bases and 0 bases, there was a span of 9 bases. CDR3 amino acids: CASSQARSSYNSPLHF. The CDR3 bases are TGCGCCAGCAGCCAGGCCAGGAGCTCCTATAATTCACCCCTCCACTTT.

With respect to this clone: One junction end does not reproduce the germline sequence, and a read error may be involved. The V and J genes are TRBV5-6 and TRBJ1-2, with 7 bases lining up with TRBD1. This CDR3 has 18 residues. The germline CDR1 and CDR2 sequences are SGHDT and YYEEEE. The CDR3 region is CAGSSTPDWTGRYYGYTF. The CDR3 region has the DNA TGTGCCGGCAGCTCCACCCCCGATTGGACAGGCAGATACTATGGCTACACCTTC.

The J gene is TRBJ1-6, the V gene TRBV7-9, with D tentatively TRBD1 (6 bases). The germline V gene has CDR1 SEHNR and CDR2 FQNEAQ (reference sequence). The CDR3 consists of 15 residues. The V and J ends lost 1 base and 11 bases respectively, with 15 bases between them. In nucleotides, the CDR3 is TGTGCCAGCAGCTTAGGTGCAGGGGCCCGCCCACCCCTCCACTTT. This translates into CASSLGAGARPPLHF.

The chain recombines TRBV7-2 with TRBJ1-1; maybe TRBD1 (6 bases). Trimming pared 10 bases from V and 5 bases from J, leaving 14 bases between. The germline CDR1 and CDR2 sequences are SGHTA and FQGNSA. CDR3 length equals 12 residues. For the CDR3, the DNA is TGTGCCACCCGAAGAGGGACAACTGAAGCTTTCTTT. This gives the protein CATRRGTTEAFF.

The genes are TRBV5-5 and TRBJ2-2, with 12 nucleotides matching TRBD2. CDR3 length equals 18 residues. Trimming cost V 0 bases and J 4 bases; bases outside gene matches: 7. CDR1 is SGHKS and CDR2 is YYEKEE in the germline V gene (reference sequence). CDR3 nucleotide sequence: TGTGCCAGCAGCTTGGGACTAGCGGGGGAACTCATCACCGGGGAGCTGTTTTTT. Translation: CASSLGLAGELITGELFF.

This chain links TRBV24-1 with TRBJ2-5; weak D call: TRBD1 (6 bases). Germline V gives CDR1 KGHDR, CDR2 SFDVKD. V shed 0 bases and J shed 3 bases, with 13 bases lying between them. The CDR3 contains 16 residues. This chain's CDR3 is CATSDLVGQGKETQYF. As DNA, the CDR3 is TGTGCCACCAGTGATTTGGTAGGGCAGGGGAAAGAGACCCAGTACTTC.

The chain combines TRBV12-5 with TRBJ1-1; no reliable D call. This CDR3 has 13 amino acids. CDR1 is LGHNT and CDR2 is FRNRAP in the germline V gene. Trimming pared 1 base from V and 1 base from J, leaving 4 bases between. The CDR3 nucleotides read TGTGCTAGTGGTTTGGGACAGAACACTGAAGCTTTCTTT. Protein product: CASGLGQNTEAFF. The full variable domain, with the rest looked up from reference TRBV12-5 and TRBJ1-1, is DARVTQTPRHKVTEMGQEVTMRCQPILGHNTVFWYRQTMMQGLELLAYFRNRAPLDDSGMPKDRFSAEMPDATLATLKIQPSEPRDSAVYFCASGLGQNTEAFFGQGTRLTVV.

This sequence joins TRBV7-8 and TRBJ2-7; maybe TRBD2 (5 bases). Germline-derived CDR1 and CDR2 are SGHVS and FQNEAQ. V gave up 4 bases and J gave up 3 bases, with 16 bases separating them. The CDR3 covers 15 residues. CDR3 amino acids: CASSSGLAWSYEQYF. CDR3 nucleotides: TGTGCCAGCAGCTCCGGACTCGCTTGGAGCTACGAGCAGTACTTC.

Judged by abundance, this clone is medium-sized. The chain employs TRBV4-3 and TRBJ2-6; TRBD2 might be the D (5 bases). Trimming took 0 bases from V and 0 from J, leaving 9 bases between them. Germline V gives CDR1 LGHNA, CDR2 YSLEER. The CDR3 totals 17 residues. The CDR3 sequence is CASSQEPGYSGANVLTF. CDR3 DNA: TGCGCCAGCAGCCAAGAACCGGGATACTCTGGGGCCAACGTCCTGACTTTC.

J is TRBJ2-7 and V is TRBV5-8; D not resolved. CDR1 and CDR2 from the germline V gene are SGHTS and YDEGEE. V lost 2 bases and J lost 3, with 3 bases in between. This CDR3 spans 11 amino acids. The CDR3 here is CASSFYYEQYF. The CDR3 DNA sequence: TGTGCCAGCAGCTTTTACTACGAGCAGTACTTC.

This clone appeared a single time. The chain recombines TRBV5-1 with TRBJ2-7, with 11 positions matching TRBD1. CDR3 length equals 15 residues. Germline CDR1 SGHRS, CDR2 YFSETQ. V shed 4 bases and J 6 bases; nucleotides not matched to a gene: 9. The CDR3: CASSRPGQGAGEQYF. In DNA, the CDR3 is TGCGCCAGCAGCCGTCCCGGACAGGGGGCGGGCGAGCAGTACTTC.

There are a few counts of this clone. The chain joins TRBV5-1 to TRBJ2-7; possibly TRBD1 for D (6 bases). Germline lookup yields CDR1 SGHRS and CDR2 YFSETQ. This CDR3 has 14 amino acids. Trimming removed 0 bases from V and 3 bases from J, with 10 bases in between. The CDR3 protein is CASSLVADSYEQYF. The CDR3 DNA reads as TGCGCCAGCAGCTTGGTCGCGGACAGCTACGAGCAGTACTTC.

The genes are TRBV9 and TRBJ2-2, with D uncertain. Trimming took 0 bases from V and 2 from J, leaving 8 bases between them. The CDR3 consists of 15 residues. Per the germline V gene, CDR1 is SGDLS and CDR2 is YYNGEE. CDR3 in amino acids: CASSVDSVNTGELFF. CDR3 nucleotides: TGTGCCAGCAGCGTAGACAGCGTTAACACCGGGGAGCTGTTTTTT.

The chain employs TRBV18 and TRBJ2-7; no definite D call. The V and J ends lost 1 base and 4 bases respectively, with 2 bases between them. The CDR3 has 11 amino acids. Germline V lookup: CDR1 KGHSH, CDR2 LQKENI. The CDR3 spells CASSPRYEQYF. The DNA of the CDR3 is TGTGCCAGCTCACCACGGTACGAGCAGTACTTC. The whole variable domain, filled in from reference TRBV18 and TRBJ2-7, reads NAGVMQNPRHLVRRRGQEARLRCSPMKGHSHVYWYRQLPEEGLKFMVYLQKENIIDESGMPKERFSAEFPKEGPSILRIQQVVRGDSAAYFCASSPRYEQYFGPGTRLTVT.

This clone has just a few counts. The chain has TRBV11-2 and TRBJ1-2; the D gene is possibly TRBD1 (5 bases). The CDR3 sequence is 13 residues long. CDR1 SGHAT and CDR2 FQNNGV come from the germline V gene. Trimming removed 5 bases from V and 6 bases from J, with 13 bases in between. The CDR3 is CASSLNGADGYTF. In DNA, the CDR3 is TGTGCCAGCAGCCTTAACGGGGCGGATGGCTACACCTTC.

The chain combines TRBV12-5 with TRBJ1-5, with D maybe TRBD1 (5 bases). Trimming shortened V by 1 base and J by 3 bases, and 7 bases separated the two germline ends. The CDR3 runs to 14 residues. Germline values: CDR1 LGHNT, CDR2 FRNRAP. This chain's CDR3 is CASGLGGANQPQHF. In nucleotides, the CDR3 is TGTGCTAGTGGTTTGGGAGGGGCCAATCAGCCCCAGCATTTT.

The chain uses TRBV5-1 and TRBJ1-1; unclear D gene. Germline CDR1 is SGHRS and CDR2 is YFSETQ. This CDR3 is built from 13 residues. V was cut by 5 bases and J by 4 bases, with 12 bases left in between. CDR3 nucleotides: TGCGCCAGCAGGGGGATTGAGGTCACTGAAGCTTTCTTT. Translated, it gives CASRGIEVTEAFF. Full variable domain (missing parts from reference TRBV5-1 and TRBJ1-1): KAGVTQTPRYLIKTRGQQVTLSCSPISGHRSVSWYQQTPGQGLQFLFEYFSETQRNKGNFPGRFSGRQFSNSRSEMNVSTLELGDSALYLCASRGIEVTEAFFGQGTRLTVV.

The V call is TRBV7-9, the J call TRBJ1-2; D is possibly TRBD1 (5 bases). Per germline, CDR1 SEHNR and CDR2 FQNEAQ (reference sequence). Trimming removed 3 bases from V and 7 bases from J, with 9 bases in between. This CDR3 is built from 12 residues. CDR3 protein: CASSFSGLGYTF. The CDR3 nucleotides read TGTGCCAGCAGCTTCTCAGGGCTTGGCTACACCTTC.

The V call is TRBV30, the J call TRBJ1-5; 9 bases agree with TRBD1. From germline, CDR1 is GTSNPN and CDR2 SVGIG (reference sequence). The CDR3 is made up of 15 amino acids. Trimming removed 5 bases from V and 6 bases from J; junction bases left unmatched: 11. In DNA form, the CDR3 reads TGTGCCTGGCATGACCCGGGACAGGGAGGTCAGCCCCAGCATTTT. Translating gives CAWHDPGQGGQPQHF. Variable domain in full (rest from reference TRBV30 and TRBJ1-5): SQTIHQWPATLVQPVGSPLSLECTVEGTSNPNLYWYRQAAGRGLQLLFYSVGIGQISSEVPQNLSASRPQDRQFILSSKKLLLSDSGFYLCAWHDPGQGGQPQHFGDGTRLSIL.

This clone occurred once. The chain joins TRBV5-6 to TRBJ2-1, with 8 bases fitting TRBD2. Germline V lookup: CDR1 SGHDT, CDR2 YYEEEE. Losses at the gene ends were 4 bases for V and 4 bases for J; bases not matched to a gene: 13. The CDR3 runs to 17 residues. This chain's CDR3 is CASSNWRVAGTYNEQFF. Here the CDR3 DNA reads TGTGCCAGCAGCAACTGGAGGGTAGCGGGGACTTACAATGAGCAGTTCTTC.

This chain links TRBV12-2 with TRBJ1-1. TRBV12-2 constitutes a pseudogene. The CDR3 runs to 15 residues. The CDR3 reads CASRTRVGGLTEAFF. CDR3 sequence (DNA): TGTGCAAGTCGCACCCGGGTGGGAGGCCTCACTGAAGCTTTCTTT.

This clone showed up just a few times. The CDR3 coding sequence is TGTGCCAGCAGAAGAGGACAGGGCTTATACGAGCAGTACTTC. This sequence encodes CASRRGQGLYEQYF. The chain employs TRBV13 and TRBJ2-7; 8 bases align to TRBD1. The germline gives CDR1 PRHDT, CDR2 FYEKMQ (reference sequence). The CDR3 has 14 amino acids. J was trimmed by 4 bases and V by 6 bases; bases with no gene match: 8.

In this sample, this clone turned up once. The chain is built from TRBV5-6 and TRBJ2-1; D may correspond to TRBD1 or TRBD2 (5 bases each). This CDR3 has 15 amino acids. V lost 4 bases to trimming and J lost 7 bases, with 18 bases between them. Germline CDR1 SGHDT, CDR2 YYEEEE. DNA of the CDR3: TGTGCCAGCAGCCCGGGACCAGCCGTTGTGAATGAGCAGTTCTTC. Encoded protein: CASSPGPAVVNEQFF.

The gene calls are TRBV6-1 and TRBJ2-4, with a weak D call TRBD1 (5 bases). CDR3 length equals 13 residues. Per germline, CDR1 MNHNS and CDR2 SASEGT. Trimming pared 3 bases from V and 7 bases from J, leaving 10 bases between. CDR3 sequence: CASSEWQGNIQYF. Here the CDR3 DNA reads TGTGCCAGCAGTGAGTGGCAGGGCAACATTCAGTACTTC.

V is TRBV7-4 and J is TRBJ1-6; 7 bases line up with TRBD1. The germline gives CDR1 SGHVT, CDR2 SQSDAQ. Trimming took 5 bases from V and 5 from J; bases not matched to a gene: 9. CDR3 size: 16 residues. The CDR3 DNA is TGTGCCAGCAGCCCCCGGACAGGTCAGGATAATTCACCCCTCCACTTT. It is translated as CASSPRTGQDNSPLHF.

The V and J genes are TRBV27 and TRBJ2-1; D is unclear. Germline CDR1 and CDR2: MNHEY and SMNVEV (reference sequence). The ends were cut back, 5 bases at V and 6 bases at J, with 14 bases in the middle. The CDR3 covers 14 residues. The CDR3 region is CASSLRTSRNEQFF. CDR3 nucleotides: TGTGCCAGCAGTCTGCGGACCTCCCGCAATGAGCAGTTCTTC.

The chain is built from TRBV5-4 and TRBJ2-5, with D unresolved. The V end was cut by 4 bases, the J end by 1 base, with 11 bases between. CDR1 is SGHNT, CDR2 YYREEE, per germline (reference sequence). The CDR3 totals 14 residues. The CDR3 reads CASSLPGSQETQYF. For the CDR3, the DNA is TGTGCCAGCAGCCTCCCCGGGTCCCAAGAGACCCAGTACTTC.